A single sample gave rise to the 32 T cell receptor beta chains below, sequenced in a study of shared clonotypes between healthy human individuals (dated by TCRdb to 2018 to 2021). The library was prepared using the immunoSEQ multiplex PCR assay. Imported from immuneACCESS, the table was reduced by TCRdb to in-frame sequences with V and J called. These copies leave out some clones; in studies compared against another copy, an unresolved V gene accounts for under half, and the cause of the remainder is not known. Present in this sample are about 380,000 clones, 96% of which were seen just once. About 0.34% of the sample lies in the top ten. The source material was memory CD8+ T cells sorted from blood. What this sample's cell subset or site label stands for: CD45RO+ cells pooled with CCR7-negative TemRA cells. Receptors originate from a man aged 30 to 45 in good health.

The CDR3 loop reads CASSSVTGVLNQPQHF. CDR3 DNA sequence: TGTGCCAGCAGTTCCGTAACAGGGGTTCTTAATCAGCCCCAGCATTTT. The rearrangement joins TRBV28 to TRBJ1-5, with TRBD1 matching over 7 bases. V lost 4 bases and J lost 4; bases outside the gene matches: 10. The CDR3 covers 16 residues. Looked up from germline, CDR1 is MDHEN and CDR2 is SYDVKM. The variable domain in full, with the rest retrieved from reference TRBV28 and TRBJ1-5, is DVKVTQSSRYLVKRTGEKVFLECVQDMDHENMFWYRQDPGLGLRLIYFSYDVKMKEKGDIPEGYSVSREKKERFSLILESASTNQTSMYLCASSSVTGVLNQPQHFGDGTRLSIL.

The J gene is TRBJ2-3, the V gene TRBV9; D gene ambiguous. CDR3 length: 14 amino acids. Looked up from germline, CDR1 is SGDLS and CDR2 is YYNGEE. Trimming shortened V by 2 bases and J by 2 bases, and 9 bases separated the two germline ends. The CDR3 loop is CASSVLAHTDTQYF. The CDR3 bases are TGTGCCAGCAGCGTGCTGGCGCACACAGATACGCAGTATTTT.

The sample holds one count of this clone. The J gene is TRBJ2-1, the V gene TRBV2; 12 nucleotides align to TRBD2. V shed 5 bases, J shed 7 bases, and the junction held 9 bases outside the gene matches. CDR3 size: 16 residues. Germline-derived CDR1 and CDR2 are SNHLY and FYNNEI. The CDR3 region is CASSTRTSGNPNEQFF. CDR3 DNA sequence: TGTGCCAGCAGTACCAGGACTAGCGGGAATCCAAATGAGCAGTTCTTC.

The chain employs TRBV28 and TRBJ1-5; 8 nucleotides line up with TRBD1. Germline trimming cut 8 bases from V and 5 bases from J; bases unmatched to any gene: 5. The CDR3 has 13 residues. CDR1 is MDHEN, CDR2 SYDVKM, per germline. CDR3 sequence reads: CASGQGGHQPQHF. The CDR3 nucleotides read TGTGCCAGCGGACAGGGCGGCCATCAGCCCCAGCATTTT.

This chain connects TRBV5-6 to TRBJ2-5, with D uncertain. Trimming cost V 0 bases and J 5 bases, with 20 bases left between them. The CDR3 has 17 amino acids. Germline V CDR1 and CDR2: SGHDT, YYEEEE. CDR3 DNA sequence: TGTGCCAGCAGCTTGGGGCCCGTGTTCGAGCGTGGGGAGACCCAGTACTTC. It translates to CASSLGPVFERGETQYF.

The genes are TRBV4-1 and TRBJ2-2, with D perhaps TRBD2 (6 bases). The CDR3 sequence is 17 residues long. CDR1 is MGHRA and CDR2 is YSYEKL in the germline V gene. The ends were cut back, 3 bases at V and 1 base at J, with 15 bases in the middle. In DNA, the CDR3 is TGCGCCAGCAGCCACCTAAAGTTCGGGGGGAACACCGGGGAGCTGTTTTTT. Protein: CASSHLKFGGNTGELFF.

DNA of the CDR3: TGTGCCAGCAGCTTGGACGCACTATCGCCCCAGCATTTT. It translates to CASSLDALSPQHF. The rearrangement joins TRBV5-4 to TRBJ1-5; the D is unclear. The CDR3 is 13 amino acids. Germline V gene data show CDR1 as SGHNT and CDR2 as YYREEE (reference sequence). V gave up 0 bases and J gave up 9 bases, with 10 bases separating them.

This clone has just one count. The chain has TRBV4-2 and TRBJ2-2, with D unclear. Trimming pared 4 bases from V and 0 bases from J, leaving 12 bases between. Germline lookup yields CDR1 LGHNA and CDR2 YNFKEQ. The CDR3 spans 16 residues. The chain's CDR3 is CASSPLGASNTGELFF. As DNA, the CDR3 is TGTGCCAGCAGCCCCCTCGGTGCGTCGAACACCGGGGAGCTGTTTTTT.

V gene TRBV27 combines with J gene TRBJ2-7; 7 nucleotides match TRBD2. The CDR3 loop spans 15 amino acids. CDR1 is MNHEY and CDR2 is SMNVEV in the germline V gene (reference sequence). J lost 3 bases, V lost 2 bases, and 7 bases had no gene match. The CDR3 coding sequence is TGTGCCAGCAGTTTACGCGGCGGGAGTCTCTACGAGCAGTACTTC. Amino acids: CASSLRGGSLYEQYF.

The V call is TRBV30, the J call TRBJ1-2; D ambiguous. Germline values: CDR1 GTSNPN, CDR2 SVGIG (reference sequence). With 1 base removed from V and 8 bases from J, the gap between germline ends came to 8 bases. The CDR3 runs to 11 residues. CDR3 loop: CAWSAQIGYTF. CDR3 bases: TGTGCCTGGAGTGCCCAGATCGGCTACACCTTC.

As DNA, the CDR3 is TGTGCCTGGAGTTTGGGGTGGGGCGTAAGTACTGAAGCTTTCTTT. This encodes CAWSLGWGVSTEAFF. The chain employs TRBV30 and TRBJ1-1; weak D call: TRBD1 (5 bases). CDR1 and CDR2 from the germline V gene are GTSNPN and SVGIG (reference sequence). This CDR3 spans 15 amino acids. Trimming took 2 bases from V and 5 from J, leaving 18 bases between them. Based on the CDR3 plus reference TRBV30 and TRBJ1-1, the full variable domain is SQTIHQWPATLVQPVGSPLSLECTVEGTSNPNLYWYRQAAGRGLQLLFYSVGIGQISSEVPQNLSASRPQDRQFILSSKKLLLSDSGFYLCAWSLGWGVSTEAFFGQGTRLTVV.

The genes are TRBV1 and TRBJ2-1; the table calls TRBD2, which could not be checked here. TRBV1 is a recognized pseudogene. The CDR3 has 15 amino acids. CDR3 sequence (DNA): TGCACCAGCAGCCAAGATTTTGCGCCTAATAATGAGCAGTTCTTC. Amino acid sequence: CTSSQDFAPNNEQFF.

This clone was seen only a few times. The chain carries TRBV5-1 and TRBJ2-7; 8 nucleotides align to TRBD1. This CDR3 is 12 amino acids long. CDR1 is SGHRS, CDR2 YFSETQ, per germline. The V segment lost 4 bases and the J segment 6 bases; nucleotides outside the gene matches: 3. This CDR3 reads CASSITGGEQYF. DNA for the CDR3: TGCGCCAGCAGCATTACAGGGGGCGAGCAGTACTTC. Drawing the rest from reference TRBV5-1 and TRBJ2-7, the complete variable domain is KAGVTQTPRYLIKTRGQQVTLSCSPISGHRSVSWYQQTPGQGLQFLFEYFSETQRNKGNFPGRFSGRQFSNSRSEMNVSTLELGDSALYLCASSITGGEQYFGPGTRLTVT.

The V and J genes are TRBV28 and TRBJ2-2; D possibly corresponds to TRBD1 (6 bases). The germline gives CDR1 MDHEN, CDR2 SYDVKM. Trimming left V 5 bases short and J 3 bases short, with 13 bases between. CDR3 length equals 15 residues. The CDR3 is CASSLWGLHTGELFF. The CDR3 DNA reads as TGTGCCAGCAGTCTCTGGGGGCTCCACACCGGGGAGCTGTTTTTT.

The chain joins TRBV5-3 to TRBJ2-7; TRBD1 matches at 10 bases. TRBV5-3 is assigned to the ORF class and has an uncertain function. The CDR3 is 15 residues long. V lost 4 bases and J lost 6; bases outside the gene matches: 10. CDR3 sequence (DNA): TGTGCCAGAAGCGACGGTGGACAGGGGGGAGGCGAGCAGTACTTC. Its protein product is CARSDGGQGGGEQYF.

This clone was counted a single time. The chain recombines TRBV5-1 with TRBJ2-7; 10 bases are shared with TRBD2. The length of the CDR3 is 15 residues. In germline, CDR1 is SGHRS, CDR2 YFSETQ. V was clipped by 3 bases and J by 3 bases; unmatched bases: 6. CDR3 region: CASSSPSGGHYEQYF. DNA for the CDR3: TGCGCCAGCAGCTCCCCTAGCGGGGGTCACTACGAGCAGTACTTC.

This clone was observed a single time. The chain carries TRBV7-2 and TRBJ1-2; D unresolved. Germline V gene lookup returns CDR1 SGHTA and CDR2 FQGNSA. V gave up 2 bases and J gave up 0 bases, with 10 bases separating them. CDR3 size: 15 residues. The CDR3 region is CASSLRPEPNYGYTF. CDR3 coding DNA: TGTGCCAGCAGCTTACGTCCAGAACCTAACTATGGCTACACCTTC.

This clone was found once. J is TRBJ1-1 and V is TRBV25-1, with D possibly TRBD1 on 5 matching bases. Trimming took off 3 bases at V and 2 bases at J, with 10 bases between the two ends. Germline assignment: CDR1 MGHDK and CDR2 SYGVNS. This CDR3 region has 14 residues. CDR3 sequence (DNA): TGTGCCAGCAGTGACATAGGGGACAACACTGAAGCTTTCTTT. It specifies CASSDIGDNTEAFF.

This chain connects TRBV10-3 to TRBJ1-1, with D maybe TRBD1 (5 bases). Germline lookup yields CDR1 ENHRY and CDR2 SYGVKD. This CDR3 contains 14 residues. V was clipped by 6 bases and J by 4 bases, with 15 bases between them. The CDR3 DNA sequence: TGTGCCATCAGAACAACGACGGGGGGCACTGAAGCTTTCTTT. It translates to CAIRTTTGGTEAFF.

This clone was detected only once. V usage is TRBV5-8 and J usage is TRBJ2-2; D not certain. The CDR3 is 13 residues long. Trimming took off 7 bases at V and 8 bases at J, with 15 bases between the two ends. Germline CDR1 is SGHTS and CDR2 is YDEGEE. The CDR3 region has the DNA TGTGCCAGCGTTCCCCGAGTCGGGGGGGAGCTGTTTTTT. This translates into CASVPRVGGELFF.

The CDR3 bases are TGTGCCTCCGGCAGGGGCCTCCAAGAGACCCAGTACTTC. The encoded protein is CASGRGLQETQYF. The rearrangement links TRBV6-5 to TRBJ2-5, with D possibly matching TRBD1 (6 bases). CDR1 and CDR2 (germline): MNHEY, SVGAGI. The CDR3 contains 13 residues. V was cut by 11 bases and J by 1 base, with 14 bases left in between.

This clone showed up just once. The chain employs TRBV28 and TRBJ1-3, with D possibly being TRBD1 (5 bases). The CDR3 sequence is 12 residues long. Trimming shortened V by 4 bases and J by 4 bases, and 5 bases separated the two germline ends. Germline V gene lookup returns CDR1 MDHEN and CDR2 SYDVKM. CDR3 nucleotide sequence: TGTGCCAGCAGTTCAGGGGGAAACACCATATATTTT. Translating it yields CASSSGGNTIYF.

V and J are TRBV27 and TRBJ2-1; TRBD2 aligns across 12 bases. CDR3 size: 18 residues. Germline V lookup: CDR1 MNHEY, CDR2 SMNVEV (reference sequence). V shed 2 bases and J 4 bases; nucleotides not matched to a gene: 9. CDR3 coding DNA: TGTGCCAGCAGTTTACGTCGTCCTAGCGGGAGGGATTACAATGAGCAGTTCTTC. It specifies CASSLRRPSGRDYNEQFF.

The chain joins TRBV7-2 to TRBJ2-5, with 8 bases fitting TRBD1. The germline V gene has CDR1 SGHTA and CDR2 FQGNSA. The V gene end was trimmed by 8 bases and the J gene end by 3 bases; junction bases not matched to a gene: 5. The CDR3 is made up of 13 amino acids. CDR3 residues: CASSEDREETQYF. Written as DNA, the CDR3 is TGTGCCAGCTCAGAGGACAGGGAAGAGACCCAGTACTTC.

The chain couples TRBV29-1 to TRBJ2-3; a possible D gene is TRBD1 (5 bases). The CDR3 is made up of 16 amino acids. V lost 0 bases to trimming and J lost 0 bases, with 13 bases between them. CDR1 and CDR2 (germline): SQVTM, ANQGSEA. The CDR3 coding sequence is TGCAGCGTTGAAGATAAGGGGAACCCTAGCACAGATACGCAGTATTTT. This translates into CSVEDKGNPSTDTQYF.

The chain is built from TRBV4-1 and TRBJ2-2, with D perhaps TRBD2 (6 bases). The germline V and J ends were trimmed by 3 bases and 3 bases, with 11 bases remaining between them. The CDR3 is 15 amino acids. Germline CDR1 reads MGHRA; CDR2 reads YSYEKL. The CDR3 is CASSQGGGDTGELFF. CDR3 nucleotides: TGCGCCAGCAGCCAGGGAGGAGGGGACACCGGGGAGCTGTTTTTT.

The chain uses TRBV19 and TRBJ2-1, with unresolved D. V lost 4 bases and J 5 bases, leaving 3 bases between the germline ends. Germline CDR1 reads LNHDA; CDR2 reads SQIVND (reference sequence). CDR3 length: 11 amino acids. CDR3 in amino acids: CASSTNNEQFF. The CDR3, as DNA: TGTGCCAGTAGTACCAACAATGAGCAGTTCTTC.

The chain couples TRBV6-5 to TRBJ2-1; D remains unclear. Germline-derived CDR1 and CDR2 are MNHEY and SVGAGI. The CDR3 spans 13 residues. The germline V and J ends were trimmed by 2 bases and 2 bases, with 4 bases remaining between them. CDR3 in amino acids: CASSYTTYNEQFF. The CDR3 DNA reads TGTGCCAGCAGTTACACAACCTACAATGAGCAGTTCTTC.

In DNA, the CDR3 is TGTGCCATCAGTGAGCCGACAGGGGGCTACGAGCAGTACTTC. This translates into CAISEPTGGYEQYF. This chain connects TRBV10-3 to TRBJ2-7; 9 nucleotides match TRBD1. Germline CDR1 reads ENHRY; CDR2 reads SYGVKD. The CDR3 has 14 residues. V lost 2 bases, J lost 3 bases, and 2 bases stayed unmatched.

The chain uses TRBV2 and TRBJ2-3, with D uncertain. Germline loops: CDR1 SNHLY, CDR2 FYNNEI. V gave up 0 bases and J gave up 4 bases, with 11 bases separating them. The CDR3 runs 15 residues. For the CDR3, the DNA is TGTGCCAGCAGTGAAGCATTTTTCGGTGCAGATACGCAGTATTTT. It encodes CASSEAFFGADTQYF.

The V gene is TRBV5-1, the J gene TRBJ1-1, with D uncertain. The CDR3 extends over 14 amino acids. Germline loops: CDR1 SGHRS, CDR2 YFSETQ. Trimming took 1 base from V and 1 from J, leaving 8 bases between them. Written as DNA, the CDR3 is TGCGCCAGCAGCTTGATCGGAGGGAACACTGAAGCTTTCTTT. This codes for CASSLIGGNTEAFF.

V gene TRBV7-9 combines with J gene TRBJ2-3; the match to TRBD1 covers 8 bases. Germline lookup yields CDR1 SEHNR and CDR2 FQNEAQ (reference sequence). The junction had 5 bases not matched to a gene; V was cut back by 3 bases and J by 6 bases. There are 14 residues in the CDR3. CDR3 sequence reads: CASSLTGAGDTQYF. In DNA, the CDR3 is TGTGCCAGCAGCTTGACAGGGGCTGGGGATACGCAGTATTTT.